The rows below give T cell receptor beta chains drawn from one sample of a study of a mutant IDH1 vaccine in newly diagnosed glioma. The antigens these receptors bind are not known. The protocol was immunoSEQ multiplex PCR, while the TCRdb copy is restricted to in-frame clones and leaves out a portion. The table has about 94,000 clones, 89% seen once. This specimen was PBMCs, taken from a glioma patient whose treatment included an IDH1 peptide vaccine. The receptors were sampled from a woman aged 50 to 65 with glioma. Each CDR3 is given with its conserved first and last residue. Fields, in order: D gene, J gene, V gene, CDR3 DNA, CDR3 protein. D genes are given only for firm matches.

NA | TRBJ1-2 | TRBV30 | TGTGCCTGGAACAGGCCCTATGGCTACACCTTC | CAWNRPYGYTF
TRBD1 | TRBJ1-1 | TRBV29-1 | TGCAGCGCCGTAGGGACAGGGGGCACTGAAGCTTTCTTT | CSAVGTGGTEAFF
TRBD1 | TRBJ2-7 | TRBV27 | TGTGCCAGCAAGAGGGACAGGGGACCCTACGAGCAGTACTTC | CASKRDRGPYEQYF
NA | TRBJ2-5 | TRBV10-1 | TGCGCCAGCGGCAGGGGAGAGACCCAGTACTTC | CASGRGETQYF
NA | TRBJ2-1 | TRBV10-1 | TGCGCCAGCGGGAGCTCCTACAATGAGCAGTTCTTC | CASGSSYNEQFF
NA | TRBJ2-7 | TRBV9 | TGTGCCAGCAGCGCCAGGGGAGGAAACGAGCAGTACTTC | CASSARGGNEQYF
TRBD2 | TRBJ2-1 | TRBV14 | TGTGCCAGCAGAGACGTGGGACTAGCGGGAAGAAAAGGAGACAATGAGCAGTTCTTC | CASRDVGLAGRKGDNEQFF
NA | TRBJ2-7 | TRBV6-1 | TGTGCCAGCAGTGAAAACATGAGCTCCTACGAGCAGTACTTC | CASSENMSSYEQYF
TRBD1 | TRBJ1-5 | TRBV19 | TGTGCCAGTAGTATAGATCCAGGGGGCGAGCAGCCCCAGCATTTT | CASSIDPGGEQPQHF
NA | TRBJ2-5 | TRBV5-4 | TGTGCCAGCAGCTTGGCGGGGACCGAAGAGACCCAGTACTTC | CASSLAGTEETQYF
TRBD2 | TRBJ2-3 | TRBV5-1 | TGCGCCAGCAGCTTTAGCGGGAGTATCGATACGCAGTATTTT | CASSFSGSIDTQYF
NA | TRBJ1-1 | TRBV6-5 | TGTGCCAGCAGTTACAGTCAGGCAGCAATTGAAGCTTTCTTT | CASSYSQAAIEAFF
NA | TRBJ1-2 | TRBV28 | TGTGCCAGCAGCAAGAATCAGGGTGGCTACACCTTC | CASSKNQGGYTF
NA | TRBJ1-4 | TRBV28 | TGTGCCAGCAGTCAATACAATGAAAAACTGTTTTTT | CASSQYNEKLFF